Below are 29 T cell receptor beta chains sequenced from a single sample in a study of prognosis after radiotherapy for stage I lung cancer. Researchers used two-round multiplex PCR to amplify TCR beta CDR3 starting from genomic DNA. It was primers specific to each TRBV and TRBJ gene that first-round PCR used. TCRdb redid the calling of the multiplex PCR reads with MiXCR, one entry per CDR3 protein. The sample yields more than 11,000 distinct CDR3 sequences, around 33% seen once. This material consisted of PBMCs, taken before or after stereotactic body radiation therapy (not recorded which). All receptors come from a donor over 45 with non-small cell lung cancer.

Ten or more counts support this clonotype. This chain joins TRBV11-2 and TRBJ2-6; 10 nucleotides agree with TRBD1. This CDR3 contains 18 residues. V was pared by 5 bases and J by 4 bases, with 11 bases of the junction left unmatched. Germline lookup yields CDR1 SGHAT and CDR2 FQNNGV. CDR3 loop: CASSLNDRGRSGANVLTF. The DNA of the CDR3 is TGTGCCAGCAGCCTAAACGACAGGGGGCGGTCAGGGGCCAACGTCCTGACTTTC.

The V and J genes are TRBV12-3 or TRBV12-4 and TRBJ2-1; 9 bases agree with TRBD1. This CDR3 contains 15 residues. Trimming removed 6 bases from V and 6 bases from J; junction bases left unmatched: 9. CDR3 sequence reads: CASRCGQGPANEQFF. The CDR3 DNA sequence: TGTGCCAGCAGATGTGGACAGGGGCCGGCCAATGAGCAGTTCTTC.

This clonotype was recorded many times. The rearrangement uses TRBV6-1 and TRBJ1-2, with 7 bases matching TRBD1. Germline loops: CDR1 MNHNS, CDR2 SASEGT. With 3 bases clipped from V and 7 bases from J, the junction kept 11 bases outside the gene matches. This CDR3 spans 15 amino acids. CDR3 protein: CASSDGGKTGAGYTF. CDR3 DNA sequence: TGTGCCAGCAGTGATGGGGGAAAAACAGGGGCTGGCTACACCTTC.

This clonotype was detected many times. The chain combines TRBV7-9 with TRBJ2-5; 9 bases match TRBD1. The germline gives CDR1 SEHNR, CDR2 FQNEAQ (reference sequence). V was pared by 5 bases and J by 5 bases, with 6 bases of the junction left unmatched. The CDR3 is 14 residues long. The CDR3 sequence is CASSTRTGVETQYF. CDR3 DNA: TGTGCCAGCAGCACCCGGACAGGGGTTGAGACCCAGTACTTC.

This clonotype has a count of ten or more. V usage is TRBV28 and J usage is TRBJ2-1; no clear D gene. CDR1 and CDR2 from the germline V gene are MDHEN and SYDVKM. Deletions cut 4 bases from V and 8 bases from J, with 18 bases between. The CDR3 runs to 15 residues. CDR3 region: CASSSPGLKYHEQFF. For the CDR3, the DNA is TGTGCCAGCAGTTCCCCGGGCCTCAAGTACCATGAGCAGTTCTTC.

As to this clonotype: Since a far larger clone is one base different, this is likely a read error. Written as DNA, the CDR3 is TGTGCCAGCATTTCGACAGGGGGCGTAAGCTATGGCTACACCTTC. It specifies CASISTGGVSYGYTF. The chain employs TRBV6-4 and TRBJ1-2, with 10 bases matching TRBD1. Unmatched junction bases numbered 9, after V lost 7 bases and J lost 4 bases. The germline V gene encodes CDR1 MRHNA and CDR2 SNTAGT. The CDR3 runs to 15 residues.

In regard to this clonotype: The germline gene is not matched at one end of the junction; a read error may be the cause. The chain is built from TRBV7-2 and TRBJ2-3; D remains ambiguous. Looked up from germline, CDR1 is SGHTA and CDR2 is FQGNSA. This CDR3 spans 12 amino acids. The CDR3 DNA reads TGTGCCAGCAGGAGCAGCACAGATAAGCAGTATTTT. Its translation is CASRSSTDKQYF.

This clonotype appeared many times. The chain recombines TRBV2 with TRBJ2-5; no clear D gene. Deletions cut 10 bases from V and 3 bases from J, with 12 bases between. Germline CDR1 reads SNHLY; CDR2 reads FYNNEI. This CDR3 spans 12 amino acids. This chain's CDR3 is CAIRALEETQYF. CDR3 nucleotides: TGTGCCATCCGGGCCTTGGAAGAGACCCAGTACTTC. Filled out from reference TRBV2 and TRBJ2-5, the complete variable domain reads EPEVTQTPSHQVTQMGQEVILRCVPISNHLYFYWYRQILGQKVEFLVSFYNNEISEKSEIFDDQFSVERPDGSNFTLKIRSTKLEDSAMYFCAIRALEETQYFGPGTRLLVL.

Concerning this clonotype itself: Given a far larger clone just one base away, this is likely a sequencing read error. The chain employs TRBV6-8 and TRBJ2-7; D not certain. Germline values: CDR1 MNHGY, CDR2 SAAAGT. CDR3 length: 11 residues. In DNA form, the CDR3 reads TGTGCCAGCAGTCTTTTAAACGAGAAGTACTTC. Its protein product is CASSLLNEKYF.

This clonotype was seen ten or more times. The chain uses TRBV7-9 and TRBJ2-2, with 10 bases lining up with TRBD2. The J segment lost 3 bases and the V segment lost 5 bases, leaving 6 bases of the junction unmatched. This CDR3 has 16 amino acids. Germline loops: CDR1 SEHNR, CDR2 FQNEAQ (reference sequence). DNA of the CDR3: TGTGCCAGCAGCCTACGGACTAGCGGATACACCGGGGAGCTGTTTTTT. It encodes CASSLRTSGYTGELFF.

Judged by abundance, this clonotype is medium-sized (0.01 to 0.1%). This rearrangement joins TRBV6-1 to TRBJ2-1, with D possibly called TRBD1 or TRBD2 (5 bases each). Trimming removed 0 bases from V and 13 bases from J, with 13 bases in between. The CDR3 runs 13 residues. Germline CDR1 and CDR2: MNHNS and SASEGT. DNA of the CDR3: TGTGCCAGCAGTGAAGCGCCGGGACCGAATCAGTTCTTC. Amino acids: CASSEAPGPNQFF.

This clonotype was seen ten or more times. This chain uses TRBV3-1 with TRBJ2-1; 8 positions match TRBD2. CDR1 is LGHDT and CDR2 is YNNKEL in the germline V gene (reference sequence). The CDR3 consists of 13 residues. The J segment lost 9 bases and the V segment lost 3 bases, leaving 4 bases of the junction unmatched. The CDR3 reads CASSQSREGEQFF. Written as DNA, the CDR3 is TGTGCCAGCAGCCAGAGTCGGGAGGGTGAGCAGTTCTTC.

This clonotype was counted ten times or more. CDR3 DNA: TGTGCCAGCAGTCAGCTTGGCACCGGGGAGCTGTTTTTT. Encoded protein: CASSQLGTGELFF. This chain connects TRBV6-1 to TRBJ2-2; D remains ambiguous. Germline lookup yields CDR1 MNHNS and CDR2 SASEGT. This CDR3 has 13 amino acids. Trimming stripped 5 bases from V and 4 bases from J, with 8 bases between.

A word on this clonotype: With a much larger clone just one base away, this may be a read error. V is TRBV6-1 and J is TRBJ2-3; TRBD1 matches 8 bases. CDR1 and CDR2 from the germline V gene are MNHNS and SASEGT. The CDR3 is 15 residues long. CDR3 protein: CVSSFQGQATYTQYF. The CDR3 region has the DNA TGTGTCAGCAGTTTTCAGGGACAGGCCACATATACGCAGTATTTT.

This clonotype was seen repeatedly, ten times or more. The gene calls are TRBV20-1 and TRBJ1-1; 7 nucleotides match TRBD1. Germline values: CDR1 DFQATT, CDR2 SNEGSKA (reference sequence). V gave up 6 bases and J gave up 11 bases; unmatched junction bases: 12. There are 12 residues in the CDR3. The CDR3 sequence: CSATDRTAHAFF. In DNA form, the CDR3 reads TGCAGTGCCACGGACAGGACAGCACATGCTTTCTTT.

The V and J genes are TRBV20-1 and TRBJ2-7, with D tentatively TRBD2 (5 bases). Germline V lookup: CDR1 DFQATT, CDR2 SNEGSKA (reference sequence). Trimming shortened V by 3 bases and J by 11 bases, and 23 bases separated the two germline ends. The CDR3 sequence is 14 residues long. CDR3: CSASSARVTYGKYF. In DNA form, the CDR3 reads TGCAGTGCTAGTTCAGCACGGGTGACCTACGGGAAGTACTTC.

This clonotype was observed many times. The rearrangement links TRBV19 to TRBJ1-5, with D hard to call. This CDR3 contains 14 residues. Trimming pared 6 bases from V and 3 bases from J, leaving 12 bases between. CDR1 is LNHDA, CDR2 SQIVND, per germline (reference sequence). CDR3 residues: CASSVPAYNQPQHF. CDR3 nucleotides: TGTGCCAGTAGCGTCCCAGCGTACAATCAGCCCCAGCATTTT.

This clonotype is medium-sized within its sample. The V call is TRBV7-3, the J call TRBJ1-5; a possible D gene is TRBD1 (5 bases). Germline V gene sequence: CDR1 SGHTA, CDR2 FQGTGA. The CDR3 covers 13 residues. V was shortened by 4 bases and J by 3 bases, with 7 bases between the two germline ends. The CDR3 is CASSSGPNQPQHF. In nucleotides, the CDR3 is TGTGCCAGCAGCTCGGGACCCAATCAGCCCCAGCATTTT.

The sample holds many counts of this clonotype. The chain recombines TRBV5-1 with TRBJ2-4; 7 bases fit TRBD2. V lost 4 bases and J lost 8; bases outside the gene matches: 12. CDR1 SGHRS and CDR2 YFSETQ come from the germline V gene. This CDR3 has 15 amino acids. The CDR3 nucleotides read TGCGCCAGCAGCCCCGACCGAGCGGGAAGGGACATTCAGTACTTC. Its translation is CASSPDRAGRDIQYF.

This clonotype is medium-sized (0.01 to 0.1%) by share. At one of its ends the junction is not consistent with the germline gene, which may arise from a read error. The V call is TRBV2, the J call TRBJ1-5; the match to TRBD1 covers 7 bases. This CDR3 region has 14 residues. Germline V gene lookup returns CDR1 SNHLY and CDR2 FYNNEI. The CDR3 protein is CASSEDRAGQPQHF. The CDR3 region has the DNA TGTGCCAGCAGCGAAGACAGGGCGGGGCAGCCCCAGCATTTT.

Ten or more counts support this clonotype. This chain joins TRBV5-5 and TRBJ2-1; 8 nucleotides line up with TRBD2. After removal of 2 bases from V and 9 bases from J, the junction contained 13 bases not matched to a gene. The CDR3 is made up of 16 amino acids. In germline, CDR1 is SGHKS, CDR2 YYEKEE (reference sequence). The CDR3 region is CASSFGSGGPVVEQFF. Here the CDR3 DNA reads TGTGCCAGCAGCTTCGGGTCGGGAGGGCCGGTAGTTGAGCAGTTCTTC.

This clonotype is medium-sized (0.01 to 0.1%) by share. The genes are TRBV5-1 and TRBJ2-3; D is unclear. This CDR3 is 14 amino acids long. Looked up from germline, CDR1 is SGHRS and CDR2 is YFSETQ. The V and J ends lost 4 bases and 1 base respectively, with 10 bases between them. CDR3 nucleotides: TGCGCCAGCAGCACACAAACCGGCACAGATACGCAGTATTTT. Translation gives CASSTQTGTDTQYF.

This clonotype was detected ten times or more. The gene calls are TRBV24-1 and TRBJ2-2; D gene unclear. V shed 7 bases and J shed 4 bases, with 9 bases lying between them. The CDR3 loop spans 13 amino acids. Germline-derived CDR1 and CDR2 are KGHDR and SFDVKD. The CDR3 region is CATRGFSTGELFF. As DNA, the CDR3 is TGTGCCACCAGGGGATTCTCCACCGGGGAGCTGTTTTTT.

Sample share makes this clonotype medium-sized. This sequence joins TRBV28 and TRBJ2-1; 7 bases are a match to TRBD2. The J segment lost 4 bases and the V segment lost 5 bases, leaving 11 bases of the junction unmatched. CDR3 length: 16 amino acids. Germline V gene data show CDR1 as MDHEN and CDR2 as SYDVKM. This chain's CDR3 is CASSPSVAGYYNEQFF. CDR3 DNA: TGTGCCAGCAGTCCGAGCGTAGCGGGCTATTACAATGAGCAGTTCTTC.

Ten or more counts support this clonotype. The gene calls are TRBV7-8 and TRBJ2-1; D call uncertain. The CDR3 covers 16 residues. V was pared by 3 bases and J by 2 bases, with 14 bases between. Germline-derived CDR1 and CDR2 are SGHVS and FQNEAQ. The CDR3 DNA reads TGTGCCAGCAGCTTTAGGTCGGGTCCTACCTACAATGAGCAGTTCTTC. Encoded protein: CASSFRSGPTYNEQFF.

This clonotype was detected ten times or more. The chain recombines TRBV27 with TRBJ1-3, with D possibly TRBD1 on 6 matching bases. Per germline, CDR1 MNHEY and CDR2 SMNVEV (reference sequence). The CDR3 has 15 amino acids. The ends were cut back, 5 bases at V and 2 bases at J, with 13 bases in the middle. This CDR3 is CASSAIRGTGNTIYF. Here the CDR3 DNA reads TGTGCCAGCAGTGCAATAAGGGGGACTGGAAACACCATATATTTT.

This clonotype was counted ten times or more. CDR3 coding DNA: TGTGCCAGCAGTTACGTTTACAGGGCGGAGACCCAGTACTTC. It is translated as CASSYVYRAETQYF. The V and J genes are TRBV6-5 and TRBJ2-5, with D possibly being TRBD1 (6 bases). Per germline, CDR1 MNHEY and CDR2 SVGAGI. V lost 2 bases and J lost 5, with 12 bases in between. The CDR3 is made up of 14 amino acids.

The sample holds many counts of this clonotype. CDR3: CSGRTSQTDTQYF. The DNA of the CDR3 is TGCAGCGGGCGGACTAGCCAGACAGATACGCAGTATTTT. This chain links TRBV29-1 with TRBJ2-3, with 8 positions matching TRBD2. J lost 3 bases, V lost 7 bases, and 6 bases had no gene match. This CDR3 is 13 amino acids long. The germline CDR1 and CDR2 sequences are SQVTM and ANQGSEA.

This clonotype was seen at least ten times. This chain joins TRBV7-9 and TRBJ2-3; D gene unclear. Germline V lookup: CDR1 SEHNR, CDR2 FQNEAQ (reference sequence). This CDR3 spans 17 amino acids. Trimming left V 3 bases short and J 0 bases short, with 16 bases between. The CDR3 here is CASSFPPRQESTDTQYF. CDR3 DNA sequence: TGTGCCAGCAGCTTCCCACCGCGGCAGGAGAGCACAGATACGCAGTATTTT.